These 30 T cell receptor beta chains were sequenced from one sample in a study of identical twins listed by TCRdb under 2016. To prepare the library, 5' RACE was applied. TCRdb lists the instrument as Illumina HiSeq 2000. The public reads were run again by TCRdb, first through fastp at Q25 and then through MiXCR, and only productive beta chains were kept. A single entry per CDR3 protein holds the most common genes and DNA from its merged rows. This sample holds about 890,000 distinct CDR3 sequences; 9% to 15% were observed only once. The biggest ten clones account for roughly 1.6% of the sample. A further study also used this sample, focusing on yellow fever vaccine responses in identical twins.

Sequenced sample: PBMCs. The origin of the receptors is a woman between 18 and 29 years old in good health.

At least ten counts were recorded for this clonotype. This chain connects TRBV27 to TRBJ1-3; D is perhaps TRBD1 (5 bases). Trimming took 8 bases from V and 9 from J, leaving 17 bases between them. The germline gives CDR1 MNHEY, CDR2 SMNVEV (reference sequence). The length of the CDR3 is 13 residues. The CDR3 spells CASSARAGRTIYF. The CDR3 DNA reads TGTGCCAGCTCGGCCAGGGCAGGGCGCACCATATATTTT.

Ten or more counts support this clonotype. The CDR3 DNA sequence: TGTGCCAGCAGCTTAGGGTCTGGAACCTCTGGAAACACCATATATTTT. As protein: CASSLGSGTSGNTIYF. The rearrangement joins TRBV7-2 to TRBJ1-3; D not resolved. CDR3 length: 16 amino acids. Germline V lookup: CDR1 SGHTA, CDR2 FQGNSA. Trimming took off 1 base at V and 0 bases at J, with 10 bases between the two ends.

The rearrangement joins TRBV12-3 or TRBV12-4 to TRBJ1-1; TRBD1 matches 8 bases. The CDR3 has 13 residues. Trimming took 5 bases from V and 10 from J; bases not matched to a gene: 9. The CDR3 DNA is TGTGCCAGCAGTCCCAGGGGGCTCTCTGGAGCTTTCTTT. It codes for CASSPRGLSGAFF.

V usage is TRBV2 and J usage is TRBJ2-3; 14 bases map to TRBD2. V lost 8 bases, J lost 0 bases, and 10 bases stayed unmatched. Germline lookup yields CDR1 SNHLY and CDR2 FYNNEI. This CDR3 is built from 18 residues. This chain's CDR3 is CASWPGLAGGSSTDTQYF. The CDR3 DNA reads as TGTGCCAGCTGGCCCGGACTAGCGGGGGGCTCTAGCACAGATACGCAGTATTTT.

The rearrangement joins TRBV20-1 to TRBJ2-7, with TRBD2 identical over 14 bases. The CDR3 is 15 amino acids. Germline values: CDR1 DFQATT, CDR2 SNEGSKA (reference sequence). The V gene end was trimmed by 3 bases and the J gene end by 2 bases; junction bases not matched to a gene: 3. The DNA for the CDR3 is TGCAGTGCTAGGACTAGCGGGAGGGCCACCTACGAGCAGTACTTC. Its translation is CSARTSGRATYEQYF.

This clonotype has ten or more counts. The junction departs from germline at one end; a sequencing error may be responsible. The V and J genes are TRBV5-1 and TRBJ2-3; weak D call: TRBD1 (5 bases). CDR1 and CDR2 from the germline V gene are SGHRS and YFSETQ. The CDR3 sequence is 14 residues long. The CDR3: CASSLTDSTDTQYF. The CDR3 DNA follows: TGTGCCAGCAGCTTGACAGATAGCACAGATACGCAGTATTTT.

There are a few counts of this clonotype. The rearrangement links TRBV20-1 to TRBJ2-1; either TRBD1 or TRBD2 may fit D (6 bases each). The length of the CDR3 is 12 residues. CDR1 is DFQATT and CDR2 is SNEGSKA in the germline V gene (reference sequence). V shed 6 bases and J shed 8 bases, with 14 bases lying between them. The CDR3 protein is CSASSGGDEQFF. CDR3 DNA: TGCAGTGCCAGCTCCGGGGGCGATGAGCAGTTCTTC.

V and J are TRBV12-3 or TRBV12-4 and TRBJ2-7; TRBD2 agrees at 12 bases. V lost 1 base and J lost 6; bases outside the gene matches: 1. CDR3 length: 14 amino acids. For the CDR3, the DNA is TGTGCCAGCAGTTTAGTACTAGCGGGAGGCGAGCAGTACTTC. Translated: CASSLVLAGGEQYF.

The chain joins TRBV24-1 to TRBJ2-3; unclear D gene. The CDR3 runs 12 residues. Trimming removed 4 bases from V and 10 bases from J, with 11 bases in between. Germline V lookup: CDR1 KGHDR, CDR2 SFDVKD. The CDR3 sequence: CATSDASDPQYF. CDR3 coding DNA: TGTGCCACCAGTGACGCAAGCGATCCGCAGTATTTT.

In this sample, this clonotype turned up a few times. This chain connects TRBV20-1 to TRBJ1-4, with 7 bases lining up with TRBD1. Germline V gene data show CDR1 as DFQATT and CDR2 as SNEGSKA (reference sequence). V lost 0 bases and J lost 4; bases outside the gene matches: 5. The CDR3 runs 15 residues. CDR3 sequence (DNA): TGCAGTGCTAGAGAAACAGGGGAGGGTAATGAAAAACTGTTTTTT. This gives the protein CSARETGEGNEKLFF.

The chain is built from TRBV3-1 and TRBJ2-2, with D unresolved. CDR1 LGHDT and CDR2 YNNKEL come from the germline V gene (reference sequence). The CDR3 covers 13 residues. With 2 bases removed from V and 6 bases from J, the gap between germline ends came to 7 bases. The CDR3 sequence: CASSQLLSGELFF. CDR3 nucleotides: TGTGCCAGCAGCCAACTGTTATCCGGGGAGCTGTTTTTT.

This chain connects TRBV20-1 to TRBJ2-1; D is possibly TRBD2 (6 bases). V was clipped by 3 bases and J by 8 bases, with 17 bases between them. The CDR3 covers 14 residues. Germline CDR1 is DFQATT and CDR2 is SNEGSKA (reference sequence). The CDR3 spells CSAREGLTRDEQFF. In DNA form, the CDR3 reads TGCAGTGCTAGGGAGGGACTTACTAGGGATGAGCAGTTCTTC.

This clonotype came up many times. The chain joins TRBV4-2 to TRBJ2-1, with 8 bases that match TRBD2. Losses at the gene ends were 0 bases for V and 1 base for J; bases not matched to a gene: 8. The CDR3 loop spans 18 amino acids. CDR1 is LGHNA, CDR2 YNFKEQ, per germline. The CDR3 coding sequence is TGTGCCAGCAGCCAAGAGCCCGGGGGGGCAGTGTCCTACAATGAGCAGTTCTTC. Protein sequence: CASSQEPGGAVSYNEQFF.

The gene calls are TRBV3-1 and TRBJ2-3; D is perhaps TRBD2 (6 bases). V was pared by 7 bases and J by 2 bases, with 16 bases between. Germline CDR1 reads LGHDT; CDR2 reads YNNKEL (reference sequence). The CDR3 has 15 residues. CDR3 region: CASTPMGGATDTQYF. In DNA form, the CDR3 reads TGTGCCAGCACCCCCATGGGGGGTGCCACAGATACGCAGTATTTT.

This clonotype occurred a few times. The gene calls are TRBV5-1 and TRBJ2-6; TRBD2 aligns across 11 bases. Losses at the gene ends were 6 bases for V and 0 bases for J; bases not matched to a gene: 8. The CDR3 is made up of 18 amino acids. Germline CDR1 and CDR2: SGHRS and YFSETQ. The CDR3 coding sequence is TGCGCCAGCACCCGGGGACTAGCGGAAATCTCTGGGGCCAACGTCCTGACTTTC. Residues: CASTRGLAEISGANVLTF.

The chain recombines TRBV18 with TRBJ2-5; no reliable D call. The CDR3 contains 13 residues. Trimming removed 3 bases at V and 1 base at J, with 6 bases between. Per germline, CDR1 KGHSH and CDR2 LQKENI. The CDR3 loop reads CASSPKGQETQYF. The CDR3 DNA reads TGTGCCAGCTCACCCAAAGGCCAAGAGACCCAGTACTTC. The variable domain in full, with the rest retrieved from reference TRBV18 and TRBJ2-5, is NAGVMQNPRHLVRRRGQEARLRCSPMKGHSHVYWYRQLPEEGLKFMVYLQKENIIDESGMPKERFSAEFPKEGPSILRIQQVVRGDSAAYFCASSPKGQETQYFGPGTRLLVL.

The CDR3 loop is CSVESRDRGYEQYF. DNA for the CDR3: TGCAGCGTTGAAAGCCGGGACAGGGGCTACGAGCAGTACTTC. The rearrangement joins TRBV29-1 to TRBJ2-7; 10 bases are a match to TRBD1. V was pared by 2 bases and J by 3 bases, with 4 bases of the junction left unmatched. This CDR3 is 14 amino acids long. The germline V gene has CDR1 SQVTM and CDR2 ANQGSEA.

The rearrangement links TRBV6-1 to TRBJ2-1; a weak D match, TRBD2 (5 bases). The CDR3 has 15 residues. Trimming took 3 bases from V and 7 from J, leaving 16 bases between them. Germline CDR1 reads MNHNS; CDR2 reads SASEGT. The CDR3, as DNA: TGTGCCAGCAGTGACAAAATGGGATGGAGGAATGAGCAGTTCTTC. Translating gives CASSDKMGWRNEQFF.

The chain recombines TRBV15 with TRBJ2-1, with TRBD2 matching 7 bases. Germline CDR1 is LNHNV and CDR2 is YYDKDF (reference sequence). Unmatched junction bases numbered 10, after V lost 0 bases and J lost 8 bases. CDR3 length: 16 residues. The DNA of the CDR3 is TGTGCCACCAGCAGAGAAGGGGCCGCGGGAGTTCATGAGCAGTTCTTC. As protein: CATSREGAAGVHEQFF.

A few counts support this clonotype. This CDR3 reads CASTRGGRQETQYF. The CDR3 bases are TGTGCCAGCACCCGGGGGGGACGGCAAGAGACCCAGTACTTC. The chain joins TRBV12-3 or TRBV12-4 to TRBJ2-5, with 8 bases matching TRBD2. The CDR3 is 14 residues long. V lost 7 bases and J lost 2; bases outside the gene matches: 6.

In this sample, this clonotype turned up a few times. The chain is built from TRBV28 and TRBJ2-5, with 11 bases matching TRBD2. Germline lookup yields CDR1 MDHEN and CDR2 SYDVKM. This CDR3 spans 15 amino acids. The ends lost 6 bases at V and 7 bases at J; junction bases unmatched: 10. Here the CDR3 reads CASSTVAGGAGTQYF. DNA for the CDR3: TGTGCCAGCAGCACTGTAGCGGGAGGGGCCGGGACCCAGTACTTC.

The chain has TRBV2 and TRBJ2-1; no definite D call. The V and J ends lost 0 bases and 6 bases respectively, with 12 bases between them. This CDR3 is built from 15 residues. Germline V gives CDR1 SNHLY, CDR2 FYNNEI. Here the CDR3 DNA reads TGTGCCAGCAGTGAAGCGCAGTTGAGGAGCAATGAGCAGTTCTTC. Its protein product is CASSEAQLRSNEQFF.

This clonotype was seen a few times. The chain uses TRBV20-1 and TRBJ2-5; D is ambiguous. Trimming cost V 0 bases and J 4 bases, with 6 bases left between them. Germline assignment: CDR1 DFQATT and CDR2 SNEGSKA (reference sequence). The length of the CDR3 is 12 residues. The chain's CDR3 is CSARDGRETQYF. CDR3 bases: TGCAGTGCTAGAGATGGCAGAGAGACCCAGTACTTC.

This clonotype showed up just a few times. The CDR3 DNA follows: TGTGCCAGCTCACTGTTTACTGGAAACACCATATATTTT. Protein: CASSLFTGNTIYF. The chain is built from TRBV6-1 and TRBJ1-3; no clear D. CDR3 length: 13 residues. Germline V CDR1 and CDR2: MNHNS, SASEGT. Trimming took 8 bases from V and 2 from J, leaving 10 bases between them.

The table lists this clonotype with a few counts. The chain couples TRBV4-1 to TRBJ2-7; possible D gene TRBD2, 5 bases. The ends were cut back, 0 bases at V and 3 bases at J, with 21 bases in the middle. This CDR3 spans 18 amino acids. CDR1 is MGHRA, CDR2 YSYEKL, per germline. In DNA form, the CDR3 reads TGCGCCAGCAGCCAAGATCAGTCCCCCCCAGCGGTGGGCTACGAGCAGTACTTC. Translation: CASSQDQSPPAVGYEQYF.

This clonotype was counted ten times or more. CDR3 coding DNA: TGCAGCGTTGTACCCGCAACTGAAGCTTTCTTT. This gives the protein CSVVPATEAFF. The chain links TRBV29-1 to TRBJ1-1; no reliable D call. This CDR3 contains 11 residues. The ends were cut back, 4 bases at V and 5 bases at J, with 8 bases in the middle. CDR1 is SQVTM and CDR2 is ANQGSEA in the germline V gene.

This clonotype was detected many times. This rearrangement joins TRBV7-9 to TRBJ2-2, with 7 positions matching TRBD1. The V gene's germline CDR1 is SEHNR and CDR2 FQNEAQ (reference sequence). CDR3 size: 16 residues. The V and J ends lost 2 bases and 7 bases, in that order; junction bases with no gene match: 10. Here the CDR3 reads CASSLMATGSGGELFF. The CDR3 DNA follows: TGTGCCAGCAGCTTAATGGCGACAGGGTCCGGCGGGGAGCTGTTTTTT.

In this sample, this clonotype turned up many times. This rearrangement joins TRBV28 to TRBJ1-6; D remains unclear. The germline CDR1 and CDR2 sequences are MDHEN and SYDVKM. CDR3 length equals 15 residues. V was trimmed by 3 bases and J by 5 bases, leaving 11 bases between them. CDR3 bases: TGTGCCAGCAGTTTCTTGGGGAATGATAATTCACCCCTCCACTTT. Amino acids: CASSFLGNDNSPLHF.

The chain recombines TRBV18 with TRBJ2-2; D gene ambiguous. The CDR3 has 15 amino acids. V was clipped by 6 bases and J by 0 bases, with 11 bases between them. Germline V gene data show CDR1 as KGHSH and CDR2 as LQKENI. In DNA, the CDR3 is TGTGCCAGCTCGCCTCGATTATCGAACACCGGGGAGCTGTTTTTT. Protein product: CASSPRLSNTGELFF.

This clonotype occurred a few times. This chain links TRBV12-3 or TRBV12-4 with TRBJ1-1, with a possible D match to TRBD1 (5 bases). This CDR3 spans 16 amino acids. V was cut by 0 bases and J by 1 base, with 12 bases left in between. In nucleotides, the CDR3 is TGTGCCAGCAGTTTAGCGCTGGGGGGATCGAACACTGAAGCTTTCTTT. It specifies CASSLALGGSNTEAFF.